Following are 11 T cell receptor beta chains from one sample sequenced in a study of cytomegalovirus exposure and HLA in healthy donors. The repertoire was sequenced with immunoSEQ multiplex PCR; TCRdb's copy has only in-frame clones and lacks some. There are roughly 52,000 clones in the sample; 93% occur only once, and roughly 1.8% lies in the top ten. Sequencing used PBMCs. These receptors all stem from a woman between 18 and 29 years old in good health and CMV-seropositive.

This clone was detected only a few times. The genes are TRBV10-2 and TRBJ2-2; D may be TRBD1 (6 bases). Germline values: CDR1 WSHSY, CDR2 SAAADI. The CDR3 sequence is 16 residues long. Between the trimmed V and J ends, which lost 5 bases and 5 bases, there was a span of 18 bases. The chain's CDR3 is CASSKIGPGATGELFF. As DNA, the CDR3 is TGCGCCAGCAGTAAGATTGGGCCAGGGGCGACCGGGGAGCTGTTTTTT.

The genes are TRBV21-1 and TRBJ2-1; the table assigns TRBD2, which was not confirmed against the DNA. TRBV21-1 is labeled a pseudogene. The CDR3 is made up of 21 amino acids. The CDR3 is CASSPRGEGSGVERIGNEQFF. The CDR3 DNA follows: TGTGCCAGCAGCCCCCGAGGGGAAGGTAGCGGCGTCGAACGGATAGGAAATGAGCAGTTCTTC.

The chain couples TRBV7-3 to TRBJ2-5; D is undetermined. Germline loops: CDR1 SGHTA, CDR2 FQGTGA. This CDR3 contains 13 residues. V lost 5 bases and J 3 bases, leaving 10 bases between the germline ends. The CDR3 spells CASSPRPKETQYF. DNA of the CDR3: TGTGCCAGCAGCCCTAGGCCCAAAGAGACCCAGTACTTC.

V usage is TRBV2 and J usage is TRBJ1-2; the D is unclear. Per germline, CDR1 SNHLY and CDR2 FYNNEI. The CDR3 runs to 13 residues. The V gene lost 5 bases and the J gene lost 0 bases, with 7 bases spanning the gap. In DNA form, the CDR3 reads TGTGCCAGCAGTTACAAGACTAACTATGGCTACACCTTC. This codes for CASSYKTNYGYTF. The full variable domain, completed using reference TRBV2 and TRBJ1-2, is EPEVTQTPSHQVTQMGQEVILRCVPISNHLYFYWYRQILGQKVEFLVSFYNNEISEKSEIFDDQFSVERPDGSNFTLKIRSTKLEDSAMYFCASSYKTNYGYTFGSGTRLTVV.

The genes are TRBV27 and TRBJ1-2; 8 nucleotides agree with TRBD1. The CDR3 is made up of 14 amino acids. V was clipped by 4 bases and J by 5 bases; unmatched bases: 6. Germline V gives CDR1 MNHEY, CDR2 SMNVEV (reference sequence). The CDR3, as DNA: TGTGCCAGCAGTTCCAGGGGGCGCCGGTATGGCTACACCTTC. It is translated as CASSSRGRRYGYTF.

The chain has TRBV5-1 and TRBJ2-3; perhaps TRBD1 as D (5 bases). The ends were cut back, 0 bases at V and 4 bases at J, with 12 bases in the middle. CDR3 length equals 15 residues. CDR1 SGHRS and CDR2 YFSETQ come from the germline V gene. The CDR3 nucleotides are TGCGCCAGCAGCTTGGAAGGCAGGGTGGCAGATACGCAGTATTTT. This sequence encodes CASSLEGRVADTQYF.

The V call is TRBV18, the J call TRBJ1-2; weak D call: TRBD1 (5 bases). Germline loops: CDR1 KGHSH, CDR2 LQKENI. The CDR3 sequence is 14 residues long. V lost 1 base and J 4 bases, leaving 10 bases between the germline ends. CDR3 sequence reads: CASSPRDRTYGYTF. The CDR3 DNA follows: TGTGCCAGCTCACCACGCGACAGAACCTATGGCTACACCTTC.

V gene TRBV28 combines with J gene TRBJ1-6, with 9 bases lining up with TRBD1. Germline V gene sequence: CDR1 MDHEN, CDR2 SYDVKM. V was clipped by 6 bases and J by 9 bases; unmatched bases: 9. There are 15 residues in the CDR3. CDR3 sequence (DNA): TGTGCCAGCAGCACCGGGACAGGGTTGAGTTCACCCCTCCACTTT. Protein sequence: CASSTGTGLSSPLHF.

The chain joins TRBV7-8 to TRBJ2-1; 9 bases fit TRBD1. The CDR3 has 18 amino acids. Germline CDR1 reads SGHVS; CDR2 reads FQNEAQ. V was pared by 2 bases and J by 4 bases, with 12 bases of the junction left unmatched. The CDR3 spells CASSLRGAGTGPYNEQFF. CDR3 nucleotide sequence: TGTGCCAGCAGCTTAAGGGGGGCCGGGACAGGGCCTTACAATGAGCAGTTCTTC.

The chain links TRBV4-3 to TRBJ1-4, with no clear D. Germline CDR1 and CDR2: LGHNA and YSLEER. This CDR3 region has 15 residues. The V end was cut by 0 bases, the J end by 5 bases, with 10 bases between. CDR3 residues: CASSQEGRQNEKLFF. The CDR3 coding sequence is TGCGCCAGCAGCCAAGAGGGCAGACAAAATGAAAAACTGTTTTTT.

About this clone itself: Additional DNA sequences in this sample encode the identical CDR3. The J gene is TRBJ2-1, the V gene TRBV6-5; 8 bases agree with TRBD2. The junction had 7 bases not matched to a gene; V was cut back by 6 bases and J by 3 bases. The length of the CDR3 is 15 residues. Germline assignment: CDR1 MNHEY and CDR2 SVGAGI. Written as DNA, the CDR3 is TGTGCCAGCAGCCCCAGCGGGGGAGTCTACAATGAGCAGTTCTTC. Translating it yields CASSPSGGVYNEQFF.